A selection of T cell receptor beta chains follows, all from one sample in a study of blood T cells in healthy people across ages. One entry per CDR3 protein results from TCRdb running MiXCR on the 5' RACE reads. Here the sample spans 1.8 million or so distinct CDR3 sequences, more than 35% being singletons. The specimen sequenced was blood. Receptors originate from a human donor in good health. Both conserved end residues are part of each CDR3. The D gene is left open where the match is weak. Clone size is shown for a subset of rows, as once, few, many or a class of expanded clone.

CASSQGVGSGYGYTF,TGTGCCAGCAGCCAAGGGGTAGGGTCGGGCTATGGCTACACCTTC,-,TRBV4-3,few,15,TRBJ1-2
CASSWTSGGREETQYF,TGTGCCAGCAGCTGGACTAGCGGGGGGCGTGAAGAGACCCAGTACTTC,TRBD2,TRBV5-6,-,16,TRBJ2-5
CASSDPKAGGTYNEQFF,TGTGCCAGCAGCGATCCAAAAGCGGGGGGGACCTACAATGAGCAGTTCTTC,TRBD2,TRBV9,-,17,TRBJ2-1
CASSPSGTETEAFF,TGTGCCAGCAGCCCATCCGGGACTGAAACTGAAGCTTTCTTT,-,TRBV6-1,-,14,TRBJ1-1
CASSLRGQAVNEQFF,TGTGCCAGCAGCTTAAGGGGACAGGCGGTTAATGAGCAGTTCTTC,TRBD1,TRBV11-2,-,15,TRBJ2-1
CASSYTGARGSPLHF,TGTGCCAGCAGTTACACCGGGGCACGGGGTTCACCCCTCCACTTT,-,TRBV6-5,few,15,TRBJ1-6
CSVALIAYGYTF,TGTAGCGTTGCCTTGATCGCCTATGGCTACACCTTC,-,TRBV29-1,-,12,TRBJ1-2
CASHRDKGTQYF,TGTGCCAGCCACCGGGATAAGGGGACGCAGTATTTT,-,TRBV3-1,-,12,TRBJ2-3
CASSLSGLAGNFYEQYF,TGTGCCAGCAGTTTATCCGGACTAGCGGGGAACTTCTACGAGCAGTACTTC,TRBD2,TRBV27,-,17,TRBJ2-7
CASSLEAGPLYNEQFF,TGCGCCAGCAGCTTAGAAGCGGGGCCACTGTACAATGAGCAGTTCTTC,TRBD2,TRBV5-1,-,16,TRBJ2-1